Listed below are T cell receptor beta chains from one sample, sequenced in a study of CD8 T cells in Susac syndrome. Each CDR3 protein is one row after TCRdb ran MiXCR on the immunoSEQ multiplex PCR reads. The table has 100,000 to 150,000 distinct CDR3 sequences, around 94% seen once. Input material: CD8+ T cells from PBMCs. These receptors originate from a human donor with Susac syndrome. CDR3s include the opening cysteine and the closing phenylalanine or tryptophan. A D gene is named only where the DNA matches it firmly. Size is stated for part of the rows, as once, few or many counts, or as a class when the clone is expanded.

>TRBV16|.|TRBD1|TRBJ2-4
TGTGCCAGCACAGCCGGACTGACAGGGATAGACATTCAGTACTTC
CASTAGLTGIDIQYF
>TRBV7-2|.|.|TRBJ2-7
TGTGCCAGCAGCTTAGGTCACCCCCTAAACGAGCAGTACTTC
CASSLGHPLNEQYF
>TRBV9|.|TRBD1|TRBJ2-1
TGTGCCAGCAGCGTTCAGGGGGACGGAGGCGATGAGCAGTTCTTC
CASSVQGDGGDEQFF
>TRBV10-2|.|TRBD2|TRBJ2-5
TGCGCCAGCAGTGTAGGACTAGCGGGGGACCCAGTCGAAGAGACCCAGTACTTC
CASSVGLAGDPVEETQYF
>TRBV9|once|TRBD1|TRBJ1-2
TGTGCCAGCAGCCCCCCGAAACGGTCGGGACAGGGAAGTTCTGGGGACTATGGCTACACCTTC
CASSPPKRSGQGSSGDYGYTF
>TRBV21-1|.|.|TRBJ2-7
TGTGCCAGCAGCTACTATGGGAACAGCCGCACCGTTTGGTACGAGCAGTACTTC
CASSYYGNSRTVWYEQYF
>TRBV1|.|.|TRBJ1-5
TGCACCAGCAGCCATCCGGCCTGTAGCAATCAGCCCCAGCATTTT
CTSSHPACSNQPQHF
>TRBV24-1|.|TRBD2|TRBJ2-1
TGTGCCACCAGTGACATACTAGCGGGCGTGAATGAGCAGTTCTTC
CATSDILAGVNEQFF
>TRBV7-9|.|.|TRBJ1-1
TGTGCCAGCAGCCCCCCCCTTTTGACAGGAGACACTGAAGCTTTCTTT
CASSPPLLTGDTEAFF
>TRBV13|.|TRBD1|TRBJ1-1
TGTGCCAGCAGCCCCGAGAGACAGGGTTTGAACACTGAAGCTTTCTTT
CASSPERQGLNTEAFF
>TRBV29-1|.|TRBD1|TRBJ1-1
TGCAGCGTTGATCGGGGACAGGGGGCCGGAGCTTTCTTT
CSVDRGQGAGAFF
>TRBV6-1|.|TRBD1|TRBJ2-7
TGTGCCAGCTCCTATGGACAGGGGGTCTACGAGCAGTACTTC
CASSYGQGVYEQYF
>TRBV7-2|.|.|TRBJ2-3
TGTGCCAGCAGCTTAGTAGGGTCGGATGATACGCAGTATTTT
CASSLVGSDDTQYF
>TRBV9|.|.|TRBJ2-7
TGTGCCAGCAGCGCGTCGATAGGTTACGAGCAGTACTTC
CASSASIGYEQYF
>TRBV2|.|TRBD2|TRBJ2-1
TGTGCCAGCAAGGTAGCGGGGAGCTCCTACAATGAGCAGTTCTTC
CASKVAGSSYNEQFF
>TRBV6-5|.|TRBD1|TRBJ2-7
TGTGCCAGCGGAGAGACCGGGACAGGCTACGAGCAGTACTTC
CASGETGTGYEQYF
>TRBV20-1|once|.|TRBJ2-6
TGCAGTGCTAGAGGTACAGGGGCCAACGTCCTGACTTTC
CSARGTGANVLTF
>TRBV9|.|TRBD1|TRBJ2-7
TGTGCCAGCAGCGCCGGTCGGACAGGACTCAACTACGAGCAGTACTTC
CASSAGRTGLNYEQYF
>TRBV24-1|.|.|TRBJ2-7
TGTGCCCCCGGGGGCGAGGAGCAGTACTTC
CAPGGEEQYF
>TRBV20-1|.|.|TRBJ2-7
TGCAGTTCGAGAGGGCCGACGAGCTCCTACGAGCAGTACTTC
CSSRGPTSSYEQYF
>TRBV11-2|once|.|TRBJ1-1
TGTGCCAGCAGCTTAGAAGGAAAAGCTTTCTTT
CASSLEGKAFF
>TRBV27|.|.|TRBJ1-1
TGTGCCAGCAGTACCGGACGGTCCCTTGAAGCTTTCTTT
CASSTGRSLEAFF
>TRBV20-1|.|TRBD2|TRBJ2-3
TGCAGTGCTATTAGCGGGGAAACTAGCACAGATACGCAGTATTTT
CSAISGETSTDTQYF
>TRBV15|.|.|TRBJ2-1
TGTGCCACCAGCAGCGGGGGATTCGGCAATGAGCAGTTCTTC
CATSSGGFGNEQFF